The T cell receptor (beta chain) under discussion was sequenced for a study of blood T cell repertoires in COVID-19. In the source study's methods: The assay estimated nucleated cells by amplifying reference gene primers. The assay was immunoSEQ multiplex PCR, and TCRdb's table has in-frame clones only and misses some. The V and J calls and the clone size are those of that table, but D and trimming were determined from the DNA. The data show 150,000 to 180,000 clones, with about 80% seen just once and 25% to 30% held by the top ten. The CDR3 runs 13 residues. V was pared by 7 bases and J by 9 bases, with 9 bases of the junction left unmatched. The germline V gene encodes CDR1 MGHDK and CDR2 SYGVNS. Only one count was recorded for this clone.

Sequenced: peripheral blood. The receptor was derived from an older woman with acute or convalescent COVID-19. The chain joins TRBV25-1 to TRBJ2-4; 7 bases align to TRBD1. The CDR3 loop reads CASTNTGASIQYF. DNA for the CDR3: TGTGCCAGCACAAACACAGGGGCCAGCATTCAGTACTTC.